These 28 T cell receptor beta chains were sequenced from one sample in a study of T-cell memory formation after mild COVID-19. TCRdb re-called the 5' RACE reads through MiXCR, storing one row per CDR3 protein. The data contain approximately 150,000 distinct CDR3 sequences, about 14% of them singletons. Sequencing was carried out using PBMCs or a T cell subset sorted from them (not recorded which). These receptors originate from an adult woman who had mild COVID-19 (a few samples of this study predate the infection). Cell type and time point are not known.

This clonotype was counted only a few times. V is TRBV5-1 and J is TRBJ2-3; 12 bases line up with TRBD2. The V segment lost 5 bases and the J segment 0 bases; nucleotides outside the gene matches: 10. Germline loops: CDR1 SGHRS, CDR2 YFSETQ. This CDR3 has 18 residues. The CDR3: CASRMGASGGASTDTQYF. For the CDR3, the DNA is TGCGCCAGCAGAATGGGCGCTAGCGGGGGGGCTAGCACAGATACGCAGTATTTT.

The J gene is TRBJ1-3, the V gene TRBV4-1, with 7 bases that match TRBD1. Looked up from germline, CDR1 is MGHRA and CDR2 is YSYEKL. J was trimmed by 7 bases and V by 1 base; bases with no gene match: 4. The CDR3 runs to 14 residues. CDR3 sequence (DNA): TGCGCCAGCAGCCAAGCCGACAGGGACAACACCATATATTTT. Translated: CASSQADRDNTIYF.

The sample holds many counts of this clonotype. The V call is TRBV2, the J call TRBJ2-2; unclear D gene. Trimming stripped 3 bases from V and 3 bases from J, with 11 bases between. The CDR3 extends over 15 amino acids. Germline-derived CDR1 and CDR2 are SNHLY and FYNNEI. The CDR3 DNA is TGTGCCAGCAGTGATCCAACAGAATACACCGGGGAGCTGTTTTTT. This encodes CASSDPTEYTGELFF.

The chain is built from TRBV28 and TRBJ2-1, with D possibly TRBD2 on 5 matching bases. Trimming removed 6 bases at V and 2 bases at J, with 8 bases between. This CDR3 region has 13 residues. The germline CDR1 and CDR2 sequences are MDHEN and SYDVKM. The CDR3 bases are TGTGCCAGCAGATCCGGGACCTACAATGAGCAGTTCTTC. Residues: CASRSGTYNEQFF.

This clonotype was seen repeatedly, ten times or more. The gene calls are TRBV6-6 and TRBJ2-3; tentatively, D is TRBD1 (6 bases). The CDR3 loop spans 16 amino acids. The V end lost 0 bases, the J end lost 2 bases, and 12 bases lay between the germline ends. Germline CDR1 MNHNY, CDR2 SVGAGI (reference sequence). The CDR3 loop is CASSYSRRQATDTQYF. CDR3 coding DNA: TGTGCCAGCAGTTACTCGAGGCGACAGGCCACAGATACGCAGTATTTT.

This clonotype was counted between two and nine times. For the CDR3, the DNA is TGTGCCAGCTCAGCCACAGGGAACGGGATGAACACTGAAGCTTTCTTT. Protein sequence: CASSATGNGMNTEAFF. The gene calls are TRBV18 and TRBJ1-1, with a tentative D call TRBD1 (6 bases). The CDR3 sequence is 16 residues long. Germline CDR1 and CDR2: KGHSH and LQKENI. Deletions cut 5 bases from V and 0 bases from J, with 16 bases between. Using reference TRBV18 and TRBJ1-1 for the parts outside the CDR3, the full variable domain is NAGVMQNPRHLVRRRGQEARLRCSPMKGHSHVYWYRQLPEEGLKFMVYLQKENIIDESGMPKERFSAEFPKEGPSILRIQQVVRGDSAAYFCASSATGNGMNTEAFFGQGTRLTVV.

J is TRBJ2-1 and V is TRBV3-1, with D unclear. The closer fit of TRBJ2-5 to the DNA end suggests the J call may be wrong. This CDR3 has 12 residues. Germline loops: CDR1 LGHDT, CDR2 YNNKEL (reference sequence). Here the CDR3 reads CASSRQLETQYF. Here the CDR3 DNA reads TGTGCCAGCAGCCGACAACTAGAGACCCAGTACTTC.

This clonotype was seen more than once but under ten times. This chain uses TRBV5-1 with TRBJ1-5; D not resolved. Germline V gene lookup returns CDR1 SGHRS and CDR2 YFSETQ. Trimming removed 1 base from V and 3 bases from J, with 11 bases in between. The CDR3 has 15 amino acids. As DNA, the CDR3 is TGCGCCAGCAGCTTGATGGGGTGGAACAATCAGCCCCAGCATTTT. This sequence encodes CASSLMGWNNQPQHF.

This clonotype was counted between two and nine times. The chain uses TRBV14 and TRBJ2-1; TRBD2 matches at 7 bases. Germline V lookup: CDR1 SGHDN, CDR2 FVKESK. With 4 bases clipped from V and 8 bases from J, the junction kept 5 bases outside the gene matches. This CDR3 has 13 amino acids. This CDR3 is CASSPFGGDEQFF. CDR3 DNA sequence: TGTGCCAGCAGCCCCTTTGGGGGGGATGAGCAGTTCTTC.

The chain uses TRBV5-1 and TRBJ2-1; D is possibly TRBD1 (8 bases). The CDR3 has 15 residues. The germline gives CDR1 SGHRS, CDR2 YFSETQ. Trimming left V 4 bases short and J 1 base short, with 12 bases between. The CDR3 loop is CASSHRGGSYNEQFF. The CDR3 DNA sequence: TGCGCCAGCAGCCACAGGGGGGGTTCCTACAATGAGCAGTTCTTC.

This clonotype appeared a few times. V is TRBV6-5 and J is TRBJ1-1, with 8 positions matching TRBD1. Germline V gene lookup returns CDR1 MNHEY and CDR2 SVGAGI. Trimming removed 10 bases from V and 4 bases from J; junction bases left unmatched: 14. The CDR3 totals 15 residues. The CDR3 is CATGGTDTQGTEAFF. The CDR3 nucleotides are TGTGCCACAGGGGGCACAGACACACAGGGCACTGAAGCTTTCTTT.

This clonotype was detected many times. The CDR3 coding sequence is TGCGCCAGCAGCTTTGGCGGGGGGGCTGTGAATGAGCAGTTCTTC. It is translated as CASSFGGGAVNEQFF. J is TRBJ2-1 and V is TRBV5-1; 9 bases are shared with TRBD2. The V and J ends lost 2 bases and 7 bases, in that order; junction bases with no gene match: 7. The CDR3 covers 15 residues. Germline V CDR1 and CDR2: SGHRS, YFSETQ.

The chain combines TRBV7-2 with TRBJ1-1, with D possibly being TRBD1 (6 bases). Germline V gene sequence: CDR1 SGHTA, CDR2 FQGNSA. Trimming removed 6 bases from V and 11 bases from J, with 13 bases in between. This CDR3 comprises 11 residues. This CDR3 is CASSQQGFAFF. DNA for the CDR3: TGTGCCAGCAGTCAACAGGGATTTGCTTTCTTT.

This clonotype was seen a few times. The chain combines TRBV7-9 with TRBJ2-3, with a weak D call TRBD1 (5 bases). This CDR3 has 15 amino acids. V lost 5 bases to trimming and J lost 4 bases, with 16 bases between them. CDR1 and CDR2 (germline): SEHNR, FQNEAQ (reference sequence). This CDR3 is CASSTRIAQADTQYF. The CDR3 nucleotides are TGTGCCAGCAGCACCCGGATTGCACAGGCAGATACGCAGTATTTT.

This chain joins TRBV23-1 and TRBJ1-6; D gene uncertain. TRBV23-1 is an ORF, with its function uncertain. V was trimmed by 2 bases and J by 2 bases, leaving 10 bases between them. The CDR3 loop spans 16 amino acids. CDR3 DNA: TGCGCCAGCAGTCAAATGGGCTCGACCTATAATTCACCCCTCCACTTT. Translation: CASSQMGSTYNSPLHF.

The chain recombines TRBV4-2 with TRBJ2-2; 8 bases line up with TRBD2. Per germline, CDR1 LGHNA and CDR2 YNFKEQ. Trimming cost V 1 base and J 2 bases; bases outside gene matches: 9. The CDR3 contains 18 residues. In DNA, the CDR3 is TGTGCCAGCAGCCAAGTCGTCAGCGGGGGCCCTAACACCGGGGAGCTGTTTTTT. It yields the protein CASSQVVSGGPNTGELFF.

This clonotype has more than one count but fewer than ten. This chain connects TRBV7-2 to TRBJ2-1; 13 bases match TRBD2. CDR1 and CDR2 from the germline V gene are SGHTA and FQGNSA. CDR3 length: 16 residues. With V trimmed by 2 bases and J by 7 bases, 5 bases remained unmatched. The CDR3 DNA reads TGTGCCAGCAGCTTAACCCCACTAGCGGGGGGGAATGAGCAGTTCTTC. As protein: CASSLTPLAGGNEQFF. Complete variable domain (other parts from reference TRBV7-2 and TRBJ2-1): GAGVSQSPSNKVTEKGKDVELRCDPISGHTALYWYRQSLGQGLEFLIYFQGNSAPDKSGLPSDRFSAERTGGSVSTLTIQRTQQEDSAVYLCASSLTPLAGGNEQFFGPGTRLTVL.

This clonotype was detected a few times. The chain is built from TRBV27 and TRBJ2-3; TRBD1 matches 8 bases. The CDR3 loop spans 15 amino acids. Looked up from germline, CDR1 is MNHEY and CDR2 is SMNVEV (reference sequence). After removal of 4 bases from V and 2 bases from J, the junction contained 5 bases not matched to a gene. The CDR3 region is CASSSPGQATDTQYF. The CDR3 region has the DNA TGTGCCAGCAGTTCCCCGGGACAGGCCACAGATACGCAGTATTTT.

There are a few counts of this clonotype. The rearrangement joins TRBV24-1 to TRBJ2-1; 10 nucleotides agree with TRBD1. The CDR3 extends over 15 amino acids. The germline V gene encodes CDR1 KGHDR and CDR2 SFDVKD. After removal of 3 bases from V and 6 bases from J, the junction contained 4 bases not matched to a gene. DNA for the CDR3: TGTGCCACCAGTGATCCCGGGACAGGGGTCAATGAGCAGTTCTTC. It translates to CATSDPGTGVNEQFF.

This clonotype has a handful of counts. The V and J genes are TRBV20-1 and TRBJ1-2; D perhaps matches TRBD1 (5 bases). The CDR3 length is 15 residues. V shed 2 bases and J shed 7 bases, with 20 bases lying between them. CDR1 is DFQATT, CDR2 SNEGSKA, per germline (reference sequence). CDR3 DNA sequence: TGCAGTGCTAGACAGGCCCTCGAGGGGCATCTTGGCTACACCTTC. It encodes CSARQALEGHLGYTF.

The chain recombines TRBV7-2 with TRBJ2-7; a weak D match, TRBD1 (6 bases). CDR1 and CDR2 from the germline V gene are SGHTA and FQGNSA. Trimming stripped 1 base from V and 0 bases from J, with 16 bases between. CDR3 length: 17 residues. The CDR3 DNA follows: TGTGCCAGCAGCTTAGTATTTGGGGGCAGCGGCTCCTACGAGCAGTACTTC. Protein product: CASSLVFGGSGSYEQYF.

This clonotype was recorded a few times. V and J are TRBV5-6 and TRBJ2-1; no reliable D call. Germline CDR1 is SGHDT and CDR2 is YYEEEE. The CDR3 covers 16 residues. The V and J ends lost 0 bases and 1 base respectively, with 11 bases between them. CDR3 in amino acids: CASSLASGTSYNEQFF. The CDR3 region has the DNA TGTGCCAGCAGCTTGGCGTCCGGTACTTCCTACAATGAGCAGTTCTTC.

In its sample, this clonotype was seen a few times. The chain has TRBV12-3 or TRBV12-4 and TRBJ2-1; 7 bases are shared with TRBD1. Losses at the gene ends were 7 bases for V and 7 bases for J; bases not matched to a gene: 16. The CDR3 runs 16 residues. In DNA, the CDR3 is TGTGCCAGCACCCTCAGGGGGAATGAACATCAGAATGAGCAGTTCTTC. Translation: CASTLRGNEHQNEQFF.

The chain employs TRBV24-1 and TRBJ2-3; 12 nucleotides align to TRBD2. The V and J ends lost 3 bases and 0 bases, in that order; junction bases with no gene match: 3. There are 17 residues in the CDR3. CDR1 is KGHDR, CDR2 SFDVKD, per germline. The CDR3 DNA follows: TGTGCCACCAGTGATCCCGGGACTAGCGGGAGCACAGATACGCAGTATTTT. This sequence encodes CATSDPGTSGSTDTQYF.

This clonotype has a handful of counts. The chain has TRBV27 and TRBJ1-5; D unclear. Trimming cost V 2 bases and J 9 bases, with 11 bases left between them. Germline V gives CDR1 MNHEY, CDR2 SMNVEV (reference sequence). The CDR3 runs to 13 residues. CDR3 nucleotides: TGTGCCAGCAGTTTAGAGGAGGCGGCGCCCCAGCATTTT. Translating gives CASSLEEAAPQHF.

The chain has TRBV25-1 and TRBJ2-5; D possibly uses TRBD1 or TRBD2 (6 bases each). Per the germline V gene, CDR1 is MGHDK and CDR2 is SYGVNS. V lost 5 bases, J lost 4 bases, and 23 bases lay in between. The CDR3 length is 17 residues. This CDR3 reads CASSRGYGTPAGETQYF. For the CDR3, the DNA is TGTGCCAGCAGTAGGGGGTATGGGACTCCCGCTGGAGAGACCCAGTACTTC.

DNA for the CDR3: TGTGCCAGCAGTGTGATCGACAGGGACGGCTATGGCTACACCTTC. Translation gives CASSVIDRDGYGYTF. The genes are TRBV25-1 and TRBJ1-2; 7 bases are shared with TRBD1. The CDR3 runs to 15 residues. The germline V gene encodes CDR1 MGHDK and CDR2 SYGVNS. Unmatched junction bases numbered 9, after V lost 4 bases and J lost 4 bases.

The chain uses TRBV7-2 and TRBJ1-4; the match to TRBD1 covers 11 bases. The CDR3 totals 15 residues. V shed 3 bases, J shed 7 bases, and the junction held 4 bases outside the gene matches. Germline V gene data show CDR1 as SGHTA and CDR2 as FQGNSA. This CDR3 reads CASSLMGTGGEKLFF. In nucleotides, the CDR3 is TGTGCCAGCAGCTTGATGGGGACAGGGGGTGAAAAACTGTTTTTT.